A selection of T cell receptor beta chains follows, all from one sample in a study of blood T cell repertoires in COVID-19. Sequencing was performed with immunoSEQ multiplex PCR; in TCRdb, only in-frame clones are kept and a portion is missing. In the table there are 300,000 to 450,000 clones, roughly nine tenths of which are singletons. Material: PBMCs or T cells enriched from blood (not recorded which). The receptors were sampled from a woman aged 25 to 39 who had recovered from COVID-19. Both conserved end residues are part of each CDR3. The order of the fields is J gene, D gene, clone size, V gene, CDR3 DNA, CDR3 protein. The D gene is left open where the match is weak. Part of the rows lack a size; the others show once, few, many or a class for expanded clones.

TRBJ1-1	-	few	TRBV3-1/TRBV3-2	TGTGCCAGCACTCAGGGCCTGAACACTGAAGCTTTCTTT	CASTQGLNTEAFF
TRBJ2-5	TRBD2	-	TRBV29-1	TGCAGCGCCGGGGGACTAGCGGGGAAACCTAGGGAGACCCAGTACTTC	CSAGGLAGKPRETQYF
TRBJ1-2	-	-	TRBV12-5	TGTGCTAGTGGTTTGGAAGGAGGATTCTATGGCTACACCTTC	CASGLEGGFYGYTF
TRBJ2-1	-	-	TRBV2	TGTGCCAGCATCACCGGGACACCGACTTACAATGAGCAGTTCTTC	CASITGTPTYNEQFF
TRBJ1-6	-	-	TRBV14	TGTGCCAGCAGCCAAGTCTATAGGACAGACTATAATTCACCCCTCCACTTT	CASSQVYRTDYNSPLHF
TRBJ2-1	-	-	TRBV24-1	TGTGCCACCAGTGGTACAGGGCGGTACAATGAGCAGTTCTTC	CATSGTGRYNEQFF
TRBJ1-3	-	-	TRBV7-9	TGTGCCAGCAGCTTGTACCCGGACAGAGGAGGAAACACCATATATTTT	CASSLYPDRGGNTIYF
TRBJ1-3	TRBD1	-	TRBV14	TGTGCCAGCAGTCGGGACAGTATTGGAAACACCATATATTTT	CASSRDSIGNTIYF
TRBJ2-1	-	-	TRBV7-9	TGTGCCAGCAGCTTAGCCGGGATAGAGGGTAATGAGCAGTTCTTC	CASSLAGIEGNEQFF
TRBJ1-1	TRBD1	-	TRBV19	TGTGCCAGTAGTTATTTGGAAAACAGGGGTTACCCTAAGCCTGAAGCTTTCTTT	CASSYLENRGYPKPEAFF
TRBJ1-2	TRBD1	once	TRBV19	TGTGCCAGTAGTCAACCGGGACAGGGTTATGGCTACACCTTC	CASSQPGQGYGYTF
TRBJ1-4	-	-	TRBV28	TGTGCCAGCAGTTCGGCGGACGGGCGCGGGCTAGCAACTAATGAAAAACTGTTTTTT	CASSSADGRGLATNEKLFF
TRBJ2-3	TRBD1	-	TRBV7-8	TGTGCCAGCAGCCTCGGAACAGGGGAAGATACGCAGTATTTT	CASSLGTGEDTQYF
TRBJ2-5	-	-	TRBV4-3	TGCGCCAGCAGTCCCACAACCCAACAGGGAGAATGGCAAGAGACCCAGTACTTC	CASSPTTQQGEWQETQYF
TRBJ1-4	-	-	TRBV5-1	TGCGCCAGCAAACTTACAGGGCACAATGAAAAACTGTTTTTT	CASKLTGHNEKLFF
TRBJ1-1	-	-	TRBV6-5	TGTGCCAGCAGTTACTCGCGGGGGTTAGGCACTGAAGCTTTCTTT	CASSYSRGLGTEAFF
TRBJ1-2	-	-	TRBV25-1	TGTGCCAGCAGCAAAACAAAGGGGGGCTACACCTTC	CASSKTKGGYTF
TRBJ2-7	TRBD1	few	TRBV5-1	TGCGCCAGCAGCTTGGGTGCGCGACAGGGGTACAACGAGCAGTACTTC	CASSLGARQGYNEQYF